Listed below are T cell receptor beta chains from one sample, sequenced in a study of cytomegalovirus exposure and HLA in healthy donors. Using immunoSEQ multiplex PCR, the repertoire was profiled, and TCRdb retains in-frame clones only, with some absent. The sample contains 110,000 to 150,000 clones, roughly 70% of which appear only once. Sequenced: PBMCs. The receptor set was obtained from a young man in good health and CMV-seronegative. CDR3s include the opening cysteine and the closing phenylalanine or tryptophan. The D gene is left open where the match is weak. Clone size is shown for a subset of rows, as once, few, many or a class of expanded clone.

CDR3aa: CASRFSGASGSYNEQFF; CDR3nt: TGTGCAAGTCGTTTCTCAGGGGCTAGCGGGAGCTACAATGAGCAGTTCTTC; j_gene: TRBJ2-1; d_gene: .; v_gene: TRBV12-2; abundance: .
CDR3aa: CATSRGTSGEQYF; CDR3nt: TGTGCCACCAGCAGAGGGACTAGCGGCGAGCAGTACTTC; j_gene: TRBJ2-7; d_gene: TRBD2; v_gene: TRBV15; abundance: .
CDR3aa: CASSVVSSTDTQYF; CDR3nt: TGTGCCAGCAGCGTAGTGTCTAGCACAGATACGCAGTATTTT; j_gene: TRBJ2-3; d_gene: .; v_gene: TRBV9; abundance: .
CDR3aa: CASSPPQGAYNEQFF; CDR3nt: TGTGCCAGCAGCCCCCCGCAGGGCGCCTACAATGAGCAGTTCTTC; j_gene: TRBJ2-1; d_gene: .; v_gene: TRBV5-4; abundance: .
CDR3aa: CASSSGGADSYEQYF; CDR3nt: TGTGCCAGCAGCTCAGGGGGCGCGGACTCCTACGAGCAGTACTTC; j_gene: TRBJ2-7; d_gene: TRBD1; v_gene: TRBV7-2; abundance: .
CDR3aa: CASTEGARYGYTF; CDR3nt: TGTGCCAGCACCGAGGGGGCGAGGTATGGCTACACCTTC; j_gene: TRBJ1-2; d_gene: TRBD1; v_gene: TRBV2; abundance: .
CDR3aa: CASTRRGASYEQYF; CDR3nt: TGTGCCAGCACCCGCCGGGGGGCCTCCTACGAGCAGTACTTC; j_gene: TRBJ2-7; d_gene: .; v_gene: TRBV25-1; abundance: .
CDR3aa: CASSLPGLPNTGELFF; CDR3nt: TGTGCCAGCAGCCTCCCGGGACTCCCGAACACCGGGGAGCTGTTTTTT; j_gene: TRBJ2-2; d_gene: .; v_gene: TRBV5-4; abundance: once
CDR3aa: CASSRHRHTEAFF; CDR3nt: TGTGCCAGCAGTAGACACCGACACACTGAAGCTTTCTTT; j_gene: TRBJ1-1; d_gene: .; v_gene: TRBV6-6; abundance: .
CDR3aa: CASSQTGGSRNEQFF; CDR3nt: TGCGCCAGCAGCCAGACGGGAGGGTCTCGCAATGAGCAGTTCTTC; j_gene: TRBJ2-1; d_gene: TRBD2; v_gene: TRBV10-1; abundance: .
CDR3aa: CATKDRPGSSYEQYF; CDR3nt: TGTGCCACCAAGGACAGGCCGGGATCGTCCTACGAGCAGTACTTC; j_gene: TRBJ2-7; d_gene: TRBD1; v_gene: TRBV19; abundance: .
CDR3aa: CSSSLRPPGLAGTPFF; CDR3nt: TGTTCCAGCAGCTTAAGACCCCCCGGACTAGCGGGAACCCCGTTCTTC; j_gene: TRBJ2-1; d_gene: TRBD2; v_gene: TRBV7-9; abundance: .
CDR3aa: CATSRAGVHEQYF; CDR3nt: TGTGCCACCAGCAGAGCGGGGGTCCACGAGCAGTACTTC; j_gene: TRBJ2-7; d_gene: .; v_gene: TRBV15; abundance: .
CDR3aa: CASSQVLAVNSYEQYF; CDR3nt: TGCGCCAGCAGCCAGGTTCTAGCGGTAAACTCCTACGAGCAGTACTTC; j_gene: TRBJ2-7; d_gene: TRBD2; v_gene: TRBV4-1; abundance: .
CDR3aa: CASSHEGQGARTEAFF; CDR3nt: TGCGCCAGCAGCCATGAGGGACAGGGGGCGCGGACTGAAGCTTTCTTT; j_gene: TRBJ1-1; d_gene: TRBD1; v_gene: TRBV4-1; abundance: few
CDR3aa: CASSLPTRKNTGELFF; CDR3nt: TGTGCCAGCAGCTTACCGACTAGAAAGAACACCGGGGAGCTGTTTTTT; j_gene: TRBJ2-2; d_gene: .; v_gene: TRBV11-2; abundance: .
CDR3aa: CASSSTTPGEDTQYF; CDR3nt: TGTGCCAGCAGTTCAACTACCCCAGGGGAAGATACGCAGTATTTT; j_gene: TRBJ2-3; d_gene: .; v_gene: TRBV28; abundance: .
CDR3aa: CALGSNQPQHF; CDR3nt: TGTGCCCTCGGGAGTAATCAGCCCCAGCATTTT; j_gene: TRBJ1-5; d_gene: .; v_gene: TRBV7-9; abundance: .
CDR3aa: CASSPGLAYGYTF; CDR3nt: TGTGCCAGTAGTCCCGGACTCGCCTATGGCTACACCTTC; j_gene: TRBJ1-2; d_gene: .; v_gene: TRBV19; abundance: .
CDR3aa: CASSHGGGPSYEQYF; CDR3nt: TGCGCCAGCAGCCACGGCGGGGGCCCCTCCTACGAGCAGTACTTC; j_gene: TRBJ2-7; d_gene: .; v_gene: TRBV4-1; abundance: .
CDR3aa: CAWSVYTASDSGNTIYF; CDR3nt: TGTGCCTGGAGTGTATATACTGCCAGCGACTCTGGAAACACCATATATTTT; j_gene: TRBJ1-3; d_gene: .; v_gene: TRBV30; abundance: .
CDR3aa: CASSQVEGSGGNTIYF; CDR3nt: TGTGCCAGCAGCCAAGTCGAAGGAAGCGGTGGAAACACCATATATTTT; j_gene: TRBJ1-3; d_gene: .; v_gene: TRBV4-2; abundance: .
CDR3aa: CASSLRGGASSYEQYF; CDR3nt: TGTGCCAGCAGTTTAAGGGGCGGGGCTTCGTCCTACGAGCAGTACTTC; j_gene: TRBJ2-7; d_gene: .; v_gene: TRBV28; abundance: .
CDR3aa: CASSWDRGNTEAFF; CDR3nt: TGTGCCAGCAGTTGGGACAGGGGAAACACTGAAGCTTTCTTT; j_gene: TRBJ1-1; d_gene: TRBD1; v_gene: TRBV5-6; abundance: .
CDR3aa: CASTPGTGSGANVLTF; CDR3nt: TGTGCCAGCACCCCAGGGACAGGCTCTGGGGCCAACGTCCTGACTTTC; j_gene: TRBJ2-6; d_gene: TRBD1; v_gene: TRBV28; abundance: once
CDR3aa: CASSPEGTGANVLTF; CDR3nt: TGTGCCAGCAGTCCTGAGGGCACTGGGGCCAACGTCCTGACTTTC; j_gene: TRBJ2-6; d_gene: .; v_gene: TRBV6-5; abundance: .
CDR3aa: CAWSPGDVRNSQYF; CDR3nt: TGTGCCTGGAGCCCAGGGGACGTAAGAAACAGTCAGTACTTC; j_gene: TRBJ2-4; d_gene: .; v_gene: TRBV30; abundance: .
CDR3aa: CASSIGGGISTEAFF; CDR3nt: TGTGCCAGTAGTATCGGAGGTGGGATATCCACTGAAGCTTTCTTT; j_gene: TRBJ1-1; d_gene: .; v_gene: TRBV19; abundance: .
CDR3aa: CASSPTGVYYEQYF; CDR3nt: TGCGCCAGCAGCCCGACGGGAGTATACTACGAGCAGTACTTC; j_gene: TRBJ2-7; d_gene: .; v_gene: TRBV5-1; abundance: .
CDR3aa: CASSGAGENQPQHF; CDR3nt: TGTGCCAGCAGTGGTGCAGGGGAAAATCAGCCCCAGCATTTT; j_gene: TRBJ1-5; d_gene: .; v_gene: TRBV28; abundance: once
CDR3aa: CASNLLSGGNTEAFF; CDR3nt: TGTGCCAGTAACCTCTTATCAGGGGGCAACACTGAAGCTTTCTTT; j_gene: TRBJ1-1; d_gene: TRBD1; v_gene: TRBV18; abundance: .
CDR3aa: CASSRGLGETQYF; CDR3nt: TGTGCCAGTAGTAGGGGGCTCGGGGAGACCCAGTACTTC; j_gene: TRBJ2-5; d_gene: .; v_gene: TRBV19; abundance: .
CDR3aa: CASSAGGPTDTQYF; CDR3nt: TGCGCCAGCAGCGCGGGGGGGCCCACAGATACGCAGTATTTT; j_gene: TRBJ2-3; d_gene: TRBD2; v_gene: TRBV5-1; abundance: .
CDR3aa: CASSPENRAGNTEAFF; CDR3nt: TGTGCCAGCTCACCTGAAAACAGGGCGGGGAACACTGAAGCTTTCTTT; j_gene: TRBJ1-1; d_gene: .; v_gene: TRBV18; abundance: .
CDR3aa: CASSQEDPPGTQYF; CDR3nt: TGCGCCAGCAGCCAAGAAGACCCACCGGGGACCCAGTACTTC; j_gene: TRBJ2-5; d_gene: .; v_gene: TRBV4-1; abundance: once
CDR3aa: CASRRTENTGELFF; CDR3nt: TGTGCCAGCAGACGGACAGAGAACACCGGGGAGCTGTTTTTT; j_gene: TRBJ2-2; d_gene: .; v_gene: TRBV2; abundance: once
CDR3aa: CASSLLARSYEQYF; CDR3nt: TGCGCCAGCAGCTTACTAGCCCGATCCTACGAGCAGTACTTC; j_gene: TRBJ2-7; d_gene: .; v_gene: TRBV5-1; abundance: .
CDR3aa: CASSLGRNQPQHF; CDR3nt: TGTGCCAGCAGCTTAGGGAGAAATCAGCCCCAGCATTTT; j_gene: TRBJ1-5; d_gene: .; v_gene: TRBV11-1; abundance: once
CDR3aa: CASSLVRGASRGNTIYF; CDR3nt: TGTGCCAGCAGCTTAGTGCGTGGGGCAAGTCGTGGAAACACCATATATTTT; j_gene: TRBJ1-3; d_gene: .; v_gene: TRBV11-2; abundance: .
CDR3aa: CASSQPGGGNTIYF; CDR3nt: TGTGCCAGCAGCCAGCCAGGCGGGGGAAACACCATATATTTT; j_gene: TRBJ1-3; d_gene: .; v_gene: TRBV14; abundance: once